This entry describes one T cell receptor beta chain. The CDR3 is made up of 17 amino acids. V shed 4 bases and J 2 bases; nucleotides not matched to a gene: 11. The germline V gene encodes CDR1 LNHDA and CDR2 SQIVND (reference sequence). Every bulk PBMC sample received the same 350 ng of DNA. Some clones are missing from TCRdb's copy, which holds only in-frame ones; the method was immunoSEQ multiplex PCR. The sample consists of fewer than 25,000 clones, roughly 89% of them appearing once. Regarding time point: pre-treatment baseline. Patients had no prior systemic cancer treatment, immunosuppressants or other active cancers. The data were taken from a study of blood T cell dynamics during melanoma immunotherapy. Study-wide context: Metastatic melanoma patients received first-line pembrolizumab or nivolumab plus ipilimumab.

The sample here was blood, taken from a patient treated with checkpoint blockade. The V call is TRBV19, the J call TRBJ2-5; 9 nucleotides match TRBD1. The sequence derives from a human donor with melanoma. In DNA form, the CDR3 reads TGTGCCAGTAGTACAGCCGGGACAGGGACTTTACAAGAGACCCAGTACTTC. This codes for CASSTAGTGTLQETQYF.